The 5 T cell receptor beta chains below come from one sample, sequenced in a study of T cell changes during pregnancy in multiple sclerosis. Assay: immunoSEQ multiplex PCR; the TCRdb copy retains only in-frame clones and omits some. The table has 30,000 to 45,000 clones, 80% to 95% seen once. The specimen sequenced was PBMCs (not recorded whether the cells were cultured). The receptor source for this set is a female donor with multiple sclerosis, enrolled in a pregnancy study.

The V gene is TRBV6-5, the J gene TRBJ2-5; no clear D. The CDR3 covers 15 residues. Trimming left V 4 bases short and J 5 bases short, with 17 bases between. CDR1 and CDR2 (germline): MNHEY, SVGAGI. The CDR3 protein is CASSSAILTWETQYF. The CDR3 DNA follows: TGTGCCAGCAGTTCCGCGATTCTCACCTGGGAGACCCAGTACTTC.

The CDR3 protein is CASSQLIQGGFYEQYF. The CDR3 coding sequence is TGCGCCAGCAGCCAGTTGATCCAAGGAGGGTTTTACGAGCAGTACTTC. The genes are TRBV4-1 and TRBJ2-7; the D gene is possibly TRBD2 (6 bases). Per the germline V gene, CDR1 is MGHRA and CDR2 is YSYEKL. Trimming pared 3 bases from V and 4 bases from J, leaving 19 bases between. The CDR3 loop spans 16 amino acids.

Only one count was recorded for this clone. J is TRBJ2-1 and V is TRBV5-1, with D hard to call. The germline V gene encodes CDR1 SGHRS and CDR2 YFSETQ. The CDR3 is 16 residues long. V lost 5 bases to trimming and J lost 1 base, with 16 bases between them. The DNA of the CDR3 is TGCGCCAGCAGTTCTCAGAAGGCAAAATCCTACAATGAGCAGTTCTTC. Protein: CASSSQKAKSYNEQFF.

CDR3 nucleotide sequence: TGTGCCAGCAGCCCAGGAGGGGAGTACGAGCAGTACTTC. This gives the protein CASSPGGEYEQYF. V usage is TRBV7-6 and J usage is TRBJ2-7, with D possibly TRBD2 on 6 matching bases. Germline CDR1 reads SGHVS; CDR2 reads FNYEAQ. V dropped 5 bases and J dropped 4 bases, with 12 bases sitting between them. The CDR3 runs 13 residues.

The DNA of the CDR3 is TGTGCCAGCAGCTTAGAACGGAGGGGCACTGAAGCTTTCTTT. This codes for CASSLERRGTEAFF. This chain links TRBV13 with TRBJ1-1; TRBD1 might be the D (5 bases). Trimming shortened V by 1 base and J by 4 bases, and 10 bases separated the two germline ends. The CDR3 length is 14 residues. Looked up from germline, CDR1 is PRHDT and CDR2 is FYEKMQ (reference sequence).